One and the same sample provided the 20 T cell receptor beta chains below, sequenced in a study of tumor-infiltrating lymphocytes in primary liver carcinoma. With around 500 ng total RNA as template and a constant-region primer, TCR beta cDNA was made. Slightly modified ARM-PCR with three nested multiplex PCR rounds yielded TCR beta libraries. A C-beta reverse primer was combined with TRBV1-TRBV30 forward primers in the first two PCR rounds, and each round had approximately 10 cycles. MiXCR was run by TCRdb on the multiplex PCR reads, yielding one entry per CDR3 protein. The table lists around 120,000 distinct CDR3 sequences, 60% to 70% of them singletons. Both RNA and DNA were isolated together from about 20-30 mg of bulk tissue that had not been sorted. The sequenced sample consisted of liver tumor tissue from sampling region 1. Documented subset: tumor region T1, superior pole. These receptors came from a woman aged 60-70 years with primary liver carcinoma and hepatitis B virus infection.

V and J are TRBV6-5 and TRBJ2-7; 8 bases fit TRBD1. From germline, CDR1 is MNHEY and CDR2 SVGAGI. The CDR3 spans 15 residues. CDR3 bases: TGTGTCAGAAGTTTCACCGGGACAGGCCTAGGTGGGCAGTACTTC. Amino acids: CVRSFTGTGLGGQYF.

Worth noting for this clonotype: A read error may be the cause here, since a much bigger clone is one base away. This chain joins TRBV6-1 and TRBJ1-5; D remains unclear. CDR3 size: 16 residues. Germline lookup yields CDR1 MNHNS and CDR2 SASEGT. The CDR3 loop is CDSSEISGHSNQPQHF. The DNA for the CDR3 is TGTGACAGCAGTGAAATATCTGGGCATAGCAATCAGCCCCAGCATTTT.

V is TRBV28 and J is TRBJ2-1; D call uncertain. Trimming removed 6 bases from V and 9 bases from J, with 9 bases in between. Germline CDR1 reads MDHEN; CDR2 reads SYDVKM. The CDR3 contains 11 residues. This CDR3 is CASRLYVEQFF. The CDR3 coding sequence is TGTGCCAGCAGACTTTACGTTGAGCAGTTCTTC.

The chain couples TRBV20-1 to TRBJ2-1; D unclear. Between the trimmed V and J ends, which lost 2 bases and 3 bases, there was a span of 11 bases. CDR3 length equals 14 residues. Germline V CDR1 and CDR2: DFQATT, SNEGSKA (reference sequence). The CDR3 DNA is TGCAGTGCTAGATGGTGGCGGCGCTACAATGAGCAGTTCTTC. Protein sequence: CSARWWRRYNEQFF.

This clonotype was seen only once. Sequence at one end of the junction differs from germline and may be a read error. This chain uses TRBV10-3 with TRBJ2-7, with D perhaps matching TRBD1 (5 bases). CDR3 length: 17 amino acids. The germline V gene encodes CDR1 ENHRY and CDR2 SYGVKD. CDR3 nucleotides: TGTGCCATCAGTGGATCCGAATCACAGGCGAACACCTACGAGGAGTACTTC. As protein: CAISGSESQANTYEEYF.

Concerning this clonotype: This could be a read error, since a much larger clone is one nucleotide away. The V and J genes are TRBV6-6 and TRBJ2-4, with D possibly TRBD2 on 7 matching bases. The CDR3 sequence is 18 residues long. Germline CDR1 reads MNHNY; CDR2 reads SVGAGI (reference sequence). Trimming removed 6 bases from V and 3 bases from J, with 24 bases in between. The CDR3 DNA is TGTGCCAGCAGCCCAAAACAGGGACTAACGGGAGTCAAAAACATTCAGTACTTC. Its translation: CASSPKQGLTGVKNIQYF.

Concerning this clonotype itself: Lacking the conserved final phenylalanine or tryptophan, this CDR3 likely reflects a read error. This chain connects TRBV2 to TRBJ2-3, with TRBD1 matching over 8 bases. In germline, CDR1 is SNHLY, CDR2 FYNNEI. There are 16 residues in the CDR3. CDR3 in amino acids: CASSDWGTGSTDTQYL. For the CDR3, the DNA is TGTGCCAGTAGTGATTGGGGGACAGGAAGCACAGATACGCAGTATCTT.

The rearrangement joins TRBV4-1 to TRBJ1-2; D remains unclear. Looked up from germline, CDR1 is MGHRA and CDR2 is YSYEKL. With 1 base removed from V and 0 bases from J, the gap between germline ends came to 12 bases. This CDR3 has 16 residues. CDR3 in amino acids: CASSQAQDHTNYGYTF. The CDR3 DNA sequence: TGCGCCAGCAGCCAAGCCCAGGATCATACTAACTATGGCTACACCTTC.

Turning to this clonotype: A much larger clone differs from this one at a single base, so this may be a read error. This chain links TRBV5-4 with TRBJ2-4, with TRBD2 matching over 8 bases. Germline values: CDR1 SGHNT, CDR2 YYREEE (reference sequence). This CDR3 contains 15 residues. The V and J ends lost 3 bases and 3 bases, in that order; junction bases with no gene match: 5. The CDR3 reads CASSYAGGNKNIQYF. The CDR3 nucleotides are TGTGCCAGCAGCTATGCGGGAGGCAACAAAAACATTCAGTACTTC.

The V call is TRBV15, the J call TRBJ2-7; no definite D call. CDR1 and CDR2 from the germline V gene are LNHNV and YYDKDF (reference sequence). This CDR3 contains 14 residues. V was pared by 4 bases and J by 0 bases, with 10 bases between. Written as DNA, the CDR3 is TGTGCCACCAGCAATTGGGGATTCTCCTACGAGCAGTACTTC. It encodes CATSNWGFSYEQYF.

Concerning this clonotype: Given the absence of the conserved phenylalanine or tryptophan at the CDR3 end, a read error is likely. V usage is TRBV7-9 and J usage is TRBJ2-5; D not resolved. Germline V CDR1 and CDR2: SEHNR, FQNEAQ (reference sequence). The V and J ends lost 7 bases and 5 bases respectively, with 17 bases between them. The CDR3 length is 14 residues. The CDR3 DNA follows: TGTGCCAGCAACAATTCAGGATTTGGGGAGACCCAGTACTCC. It specifies CASNNSGFGETQYS.

Of note for this clonotype: Just one base apart from a much larger clone, this may be a read error. V gene TRBV12-3 or TRBV12-4 combines with J gene TRBJ2-2; D is undetermined. The CDR3 spans 14 residues. Trimming removed 7 bases from V and 0 bases from J, with 9 bases in between. CDR3 region: CASNFSTNTGELFF. DNA for the CDR3: TGTGCCAGCAATTTCAGTACGAACACCGGGGAGCTGTTTTTT.

A word on this clonotype: One end of the junction fails to match germline, which may point to a read error. This chain links TRBV5-1 with TRBJ2-2, with 7 bases matching TRBD2. The CDR3 is 16 amino acids. Per the germline V gene, CDR1 is SGHRS and CDR2 is YFSETQ. CDR3 region: CASSQMSSGNTGELFF. The DNA for the CDR3 is TGCGCCAGCAGTCAAATGTCTAGCGGAAACACTGGGGAGCTGTTTTTT.

Remarks on this clonotype: The junction departs from the called germline gene at one end, perhaps through a read error. The chain links TRBV11-2 to TRBJ2-7; 10 bases agree with TRBD2. The CDR3 is made up of 15 amino acids. Germline CDR1 is SGHAT and CDR2 is FQNNGV. In DNA, the CDR3 is TGTGCCAGCAGCCTCGCCGGACTAGCGGTTCACGAGCATTACTTC. It is translated as CASSLAGLAVHEHYF.

J is TRBJ2-5 and V is TRBV14; D might be TRBD1 or TRBD2, each matching 5 bases. CDR1 is SGHDN and CDR2 is FVKESK in the germline V gene. The CDR3 consists of 14 residues. V dropped 5 bases and J dropped 7 bases, with 17 bases sitting between them. CDR3 residues: CASSSRWGLVTQYF. The CDR3 DNA follows: TGTGCCAGCAGCTCACGCTGGGGGTTGGTGACCCAGTACTTC.

This clonotype was seen many times. The chain employs TRBV5-5 and TRBJ2-1; D uncertain. The germline V and J ends were trimmed by 0 bases and 3 bases, with 13 bases remaining between them. The CDR3 has 16 residues. CDR1 is SGHKS and CDR2 is YYEKEE in the germline V gene (reference sequence). CDR3 sequence: CASSLDTQHNYNEQFF. CDR3 in DNA: TGTGCCAGCAGCTTGGATACCCAACACAACTACAATGAGCAGTTCTTC.

Concerning this clonotype itself: Just one base apart from a much larger clone, this may be a read error. The chain is built from TRBV12-3 or TRBV12-4 and TRBJ2-2; D might be TRBD2 (5 bases). This CDR3 region has 12 residues. CDR3 in DNA: TGTGCCAGTAAGCGGAACACCGGGAAGCTGTTTTTT. It yields the protein CASKRNTGKLFF.

As regards this clonotype: Since the CDR3 does not end with the conserved phenylalanine or tryptophan, this likely comes from a read error. The chain links TRBV29-1 to TRBJ1-1, with no clear D. The CDR3 totals 13 residues. V was shortened by 4 bases and J by 4 bases, with 13 bases between the two germline ends. Germline V lookup: CDR1 SQVTM, CDR2 ANQGSEA. DNA for the CDR3: TGCAGCGTTGCGGGCGGGTGGGGCACTGAAGCTTTCTCT. Translation: CSVAGGWGTEAFS.

About this clonotype: A read error may explain this, as a much larger clone is one base away. The V and J genes are TRBV29-1 and TRBJ2-7, with 9 bases identical to TRBD1. The J segment lost 4 bases and the V segment lost 5 bases, leaving 9 bases of the junction unmatched. The CDR3 is made up of 14 amino acids. Germline values: CDR1 SQVTM, CDR2 ANQGSEA. CDR3 bases: TGCAGCGTTTTGGGGGGACAGGGAGCATACGAGCAGTACTTC. Its protein product is CSVLGGQGAYEQYF.

The V call is TRBV11-2, the J call TRBJ2-5; D is perhaps TRBD2 (7 bases). The CDR3 length is 16 residues. Germline V gene lookup returns CDR1 SGHAT and CDR2 FQNNGV. V dropped 7 bases and J dropped 5 bases, with 23 bases sitting between them. The CDR3 DNA sequence: TGTGCCAGCACCGAGGGGGGGGGCTCGACGTTTGAGACCCAGTACTTC. Translation gives CASTEGGGSTFETQYF.